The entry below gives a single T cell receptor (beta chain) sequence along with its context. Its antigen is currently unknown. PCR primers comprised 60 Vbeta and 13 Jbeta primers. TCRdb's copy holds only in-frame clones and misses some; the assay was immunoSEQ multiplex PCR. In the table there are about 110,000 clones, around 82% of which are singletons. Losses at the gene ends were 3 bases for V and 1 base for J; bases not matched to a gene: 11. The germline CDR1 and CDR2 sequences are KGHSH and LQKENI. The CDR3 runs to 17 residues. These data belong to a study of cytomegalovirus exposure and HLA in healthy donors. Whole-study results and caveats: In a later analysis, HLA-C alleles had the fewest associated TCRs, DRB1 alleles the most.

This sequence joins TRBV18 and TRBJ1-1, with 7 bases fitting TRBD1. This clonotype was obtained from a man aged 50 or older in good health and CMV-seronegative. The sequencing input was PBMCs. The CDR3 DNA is TGTGCCAGCTCACCCGGGCGAGCAGGGGGAGCGAACACTGAAGCTTTCTTT. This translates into CASSPGRAGGANTEAFF. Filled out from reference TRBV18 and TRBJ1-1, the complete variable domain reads NAGVMQNPRHLVRRRGQEARLRCSPMKGHSHVYWYRQLPEEGLKFMVYLQKENIIDESGMPKERFSAEFPKEGPSILRIQQVVRGDSAAYFCASSPGRAGGANTEAFFGQGTRLTVV.